These 24 T cell receptor beta chains share one sample of origin, sequenced in a study of cytomegalovirus exposure and HLA in healthy donors. The PCR employed 60 Vbeta primers together with 13 Jbeta primers. Sequenced by immunoSEQ multiplex PCR; TCRdb stores in-frame clones only, minus some. The sample lists about 130,000 clones, around 8.5% occurring once. Sequencing used PBMCs. These receptors originate from a man aged 40-55 years in good health and CMV-seronegative.

In this sample, this clone turned up a few times. The DNA for the CDR3 is TGCGCCAGCAGCCTTTGGACAGGGGCGTATGGCTACACCTTC. Translation: CASSLWTGAYGYTF. The genes are TRBV4-1 and TRBJ1-2, with 9 nucleotides matching TRBD1. The CDR3 is 14 amino acids. The V segment lost 4 bases and the J segment 5 bases; nucleotides outside the gene matches: 5. From germline, CDR1 is MGHRA and CDR2 YSYEKL.

This chain connects TRBV27 to TRBJ1-6; 11 bases line up with TRBD1. The CDR3 is 17 residues long. CDR1 and CDR2 (germline): MNHEY, SMNVEV (reference sequence). The V and J ends lost 5 bases and 6 bases, in that order; junction bases with no gene match: 9. CDR3 DNA sequence: TGTGCCAGCAGTGATCTATCCGGGACAGGGGGTAATTCACCCCTCCACTTT. Amino acids: CASSDLSGTGGNSPLHF.

This chain links TRBV4-1 with TRBJ2-5; D gene uncertain. The J call is uncertain, as TRBJ2-7 better fits the DNA end. Germline V gives CDR1 MGHRA, CDR2 YSYEKL. This CDR3 region has 17 residues. The CDR3 loop is CASSQDEAGNPSYEQYF. The CDR3 DNA reads TGCGCCAGCAGCCAAGACGAGGCCGGCAACCCCTCCTACGAGCAGTACTTC.

The gene calls are TRBV5-1 and TRBJ2-1; D is perhaps TRBD1 (6 bases). CDR3 size: 17 residues. Germline V lookup: CDR1 SGHRS, CDR2 YFSETQ. V lost 3 bases to trimming and J lost 1 base, with 17 bases between them. CDR3 protein: CASSYNSGVISYNEQFF. The CDR3 DNA reads as TGCGCCAGCAGCTACAACTCAGGGGTAATTTCCTACAATGAGCAGTTCTTC.

The chain recombines TRBV12-5 with TRBJ2-5, with TRBD1 as a possible D gene (5 bases). Germline V CDR1 and CDR2: LGHNT, FRNRAP. With 7 bases removed from V and 5 bases from J, the gap between germline ends came to 14 bases. The CDR3 spans 13 residues. DNA for the CDR3: TGTGCTAGTGAAATATACAGGATGGAGACCCAGTACTTC. It codes for CASEIYRMETQYF.

The chain recombines TRBV7-9 with TRBJ1-3, with TRBD1 identical over 10 bases. Germline CDR1 SEHNR, CDR2 FQNEAQ (reference sequence). There are 16 residues in the CDR3. V was pared by 5 bases and J by 8 bases, with 12 bases of the junction left unmatched. CDR3 in amino acids: CASSPSATGGDYTIYF. The CDR3 bases are TGTGCCAGCAGCCCTAGCGCGACAGGGGGCGACTACACCATATATTTT.

The chain is built from TRBV5-5 and TRBJ2-7, with 8 bases matching TRBD1. Germline CDR1 is SGHKS and CDR2 is YYEKEE (reference sequence). CDR3 size: 15 residues. Trimming cost V 5 bases and J 5 bases; bases outside gene matches: 12. In nucleotides, the CDR3 is TGTGCCAGCAGTCCGCAGACAGGGGTACCCCACGAGCAGTACTTC. This translates into CASSPQTGVPHEQYF. The full variable domain, completed using reference TRBV5-5 and TRBJ2-7, is DAGVTQSPTHLIKTRGQQVTLRCSPISGHKSVSWYQQVLGQGPQFIFQYYEKEERGRGNFPDRFSARQFPNYSSELNVNALLLGDSALYLCASSPQTGVPHEQYFGPGTRLTVT.

The chain links TRBV4-1 to TRBJ2-4, with 10 bases identical to TRBD1. The CDR3 totals 15 residues. The germline V gene encodes CDR1 MGHRA and CDR2 YSYEKL. The ends lost 4 bases at V and 9 bases at J; junction bases unmatched: 9. DNA of the CDR3: TGCGCCAGCAGCCCGGGGACAGGGGCCGTTGGCATTCAGTACTTC. It is translated as CASSPGTGAVGIQYF.

The chain carries TRBV2 and TRBJ2-2; D not resolved. This CDR3 is built from 13 residues. Germline V lookup: CDR1 SNHLY, CDR2 FYNNEI. The V gene lost 6 bases and the J gene lost 5 bases, with 10 bases spanning the gap. CDR3 residues: CASRVTRTGELFF. In nucleotides, the CDR3 is TGTGCCAGCAGGGTCACGAGAACCGGGGAGCTGTTTTTT.

This clone was counted a few times. The chain employs TRBV7-6 and TRBJ2-7, with TRBD2 identical over 7 bases. The CDR3 contains 16 residues. CDR1 and CDR2 (germline): SGHVS, FNYEAQ. V shed 1 base and J 0 bases; nucleotides not matched to a gene: 6. The CDR3 loop reads CASSLGAGGTSYEQYF. The CDR3 coding sequence is TGTGCCAGCAGCTTAGGGGCCGGGGGGACCTCCTACGAGCAGTACTTC. Looking up the rest from reference TRBV7-6 and TRBJ2-7 gives the full variable domain: GAGVSQSPRYKVTKRGQDVALRCDPISGHVSLYWYRQALGQGPEFLTYFNYEAQQDKSGLPNDRFSAERPEGSISTLTIQRTEQRDSAMYRCASSLGAGGTSYEQYFGPGTRLTVT.

This clone has just a few counts. The chain has TRBV7-9 and TRBJ2-3; D uncertain. Per the germline V gene, CDR1 is SEHNR and CDR2 is FQNEAQ (reference sequence). Trimming stripped 5 bases from V and 2 bases from J, with 14 bases between. The CDR3 is 15 residues long. The CDR3 reads CASSTTPYSTDTQYF. In nucleotides, the CDR3 is TGTGCCAGCAGCACTACACCGTACTCCACAGATACGCAGTATTTT. Full variable domain (remainder filled in from reference TRBV7-9 and TRBJ2-3): DTGVSQNPRHKITKRGQNVTFRCDPISEHNRLYWYRQTLGQGPEFLTYFQNEAQLEKSRLLSDRFSAERPKGSFSTLEIQRTEQGDSAMYLCASSTTPYSTDTQYFGPGTRLTVL.

V is TRBV30 and J is TRBJ1-1, with a possible D match to TRBD1 (6 bases). The germline V gene has CDR1 GTSNPN and CDR2 SVGIG (reference sequence). The CDR3 loop spans 13 amino acids. The CDR3 coding sequence is TGTGGAGGGGGTGGGGACCCCGACACTGAAGCTTTCTTT. Translated: CGGGGDPDTEAFF.

The V and J genes are TRBV7-9 and TRBJ2-5; 9 bases are shared with TRBD2. The V gene's germline CDR1 is SEHNR and CDR2 FQNEAQ (reference sequence). With 4 bases clipped from V and 5 bases from J, the junction kept 8 bases outside the gene matches. This CDR3 has 15 amino acids. CDR3 bases: TGTGCCAGCAGCTGGCTAGCGGGGCGGGAGGAGACCCAGTACTTC. This sequence encodes CASSWLAGREETQYF.

CDR3 nucleotides: TGTGCCATCAGTGATTCTGAGCTGGTTGAGCAGTTCTTC. Amino acid sequence: CAISDSELVEQFF. The chain links TRBV10-3 to TRBJ2-1, with unresolved D. The CDR3 is 13 amino acids. Trimming took off 3 bases at V and 9 bases at J, with 12 bases between the two ends. Germline CDR1 ENHRY, CDR2 SYGVKD.

This chain joins TRBV19 and TRBJ1-4; no clear D. Deletions cut 6 bases from V and 0 bases from J, with 11 bases between. The CDR3 sequence is 15 residues long. CDR1 is LNHDA, CDR2 SQIVND, per germline (reference sequence). The CDR3 region has the DNA TGTGCCAGTAGCACACACAGTTCAACTAATGAAAAACTGTTTTTT. Translating gives CASSTHSSTNEKLFF.

This clone has just a few counts. This chain joins TRBV7-9 and TRBJ2-7, with a weak D call TRBD2 (7 bases). This CDR3 is 14 amino acids long. Germline assignment: CDR1 SEHNR and CDR2 FQNEAQ (reference sequence). V was shortened by 4 bases and J by 4 bases, with 14 bases between the two germline ends. CDR3 in DNA: TGTGCCAGCAGCTCGGGGGGCGGATATTACGAGCAGTACTTC. Translated, it gives CASSSGGGYYEQYF.

The chain links TRBV6-6 to TRBJ1-1, with D tentatively TRBD1 (5 bases). V dropped 7 bases and J dropped 0 bases, with 15 bases sitting between them. This CDR3 has 15 residues. Germline lookup yields CDR1 MNHNY and CDR2 SVGAGI (reference sequence). This CDR3 is CASNRQRDMNTEAFF. CDR3 DNA sequence: TGTGCCAGCAACCGACAGAGAGACATGAACACTGAAGCTTTCTTT.

The table lists this clone with a few counts. The V gene is TRBV7-6, the J gene TRBJ1-6; D gene ambiguous. This CDR3 spans 13 amino acids. Germline values: CDR1 SGHVS, CDR2 FNYEAQ. The V and J ends lost 1 base and 10 bases respectively, with 8 bases between them. CDR3 DNA sequence: TGTGCCAGCAGCTTAGACACGCAGTCACCCCTCCACTTT. Residues: CASSLDTQSPLHF.

This chain connects TRBV7-3 to TRBJ2-3; weak D call: TRBD2 (7 bases). This CDR3 is 14 amino acids long. Per the germline V gene, CDR1 is SGHTA and CDR2 is FQGTGA. The ends were cut back, 3 bases at V and 1 base at J, with 8 bases in the middle. The CDR3 protein is CASSLGGRTDTQYF. The CDR3 coding sequence is TGTGCCAGCAGCTTGGGGGGGCGCACAGATACGCAGTATTTT.

This clone was found a few times. V and J are TRBV18 and TRBJ2-2, with D tentatively TRBD2 (6 bases). V was clipped by 1 base and J by 7 bases, with 10 bases between them. There are 14 residues in the CDR3. Germline V lookup: CDR1 KGHSH, CDR2 LQKENI. CDR3 residues: CASSPRTGDGELFF. In nucleotides, the CDR3 is TGTGCCAGCTCACCACGGACGGGGGACGGGGAGCTGTTTTTT.

The V call is TRBV7-6, the J call TRBJ2-7; 7 bases match TRBD2. The CDR3 runs to 17 residues. After removal of 5 bases from V and 0 bases from J, the junction contained 13 bases not matched to a gene. Germline CDR1 is SGHVS and CDR2 is FNYEAQ. The CDR3 region has the DNA TGTGCCAGCAGCCCCACCGTCAGGGCGGGGGACTCCTACGAGCAGTACTTC. This gives the protein CASSPTVRAGDSYEQYF.

The chain links TRBV10-2 to TRBJ2-7; 7 nucleotides align to TRBD1. V lost 5 bases and J lost 0; bases outside the gene matches: 7. Germline values: CDR1 WSHSY, CDR2 SAAADI. The CDR3 length is 15 residues. CDR3 sequence: CASSKDRALSYEQYF. CDR3 nucleotide sequence: TGCGCCAGCAGTAAAGACAGGGCCCTCTCCTACGAGCAGTACTTC.

Concerning this clone itself: The sample has other DNA sequences that encode this CDR3 too. The genes are TRBV18 and TRBJ2-7, with TRBD1 matching over 9 bases. With 6 bases clipped from V and 2 bases from J, the junction kept 5 bases outside the gene matches. This CDR3 contains 14 residues. Per germline, CDR1 KGHSH and CDR2 LQKENI. The CDR3 loop is CASSPGTGTYEQYF. The CDR3 nucleotides read TGTGCCAGCTCCCCCGGGACAGGGACCTACGAGCAGTACTTC.

There are a few counts of this clone. The V and J genes are TRBV18 and TRBJ1-6; 8 bases are shared with TRBD1. The CDR3 is made up of 15 amino acids. Germline trimming cut 6 bases from V and 4 bases from J; bases unmatched to any gene: 5. The germline V gene encodes CDR1 KGHSH and CDR2 LQKENI. DNA of the CDR3: TGTGCCAGCTCCCCGGGACAGGTTTATAATTCACCCCTCCACTTT. Encoded protein: CASSPGQVYNSPLHF.